The rows below give T cell receptor beta chains drawn from one sample of a study of blood T cell repertoires in COVID-19. Produced via immunoSEQ multiplex PCR; TCRdb's table is partial and in-frame only. This sample yields fewer than 350,000 clones, of which roughly 87% are seen a single time; 9.5% to 10% belongs to the top ten. The sample taken for sequencing was peripheral blood. These receptors were taken from a man aged 25 to 40 with COVID-19, enrolled during active disease. CDR3s include the opening cysteine and the closing phenylalanine or tryptophan. D genes are given only for firm matches. Expanded clones get a size class; other rows say once, few or many, or leave the size out.

CDR3nt: TGTGCCAGCAGGCTGACAGGGACCACTGAAGCTTTCTTT
CDR3aa: CASRLTGTTEAFF
d_gene: TRBD1
abundance: -
v_gene: TRBV6-5
j_gene: TRBJ1-1

CDR3nt: TGTGCCAGCAGGGAACAGGGGGCTGGTGAAAAACTGTTTTTT
CDR3aa: CASREQGAGEKLFF
d_gene: TRBD1
abundance: -
v_gene: TRBV3-1/TRBV3-2
j_gene: TRBJ1-4

CDR3nt: TGTGCCAGCAGCTCCCGTAGGGGTGAGCAGTTCTTC
CDR3aa: CASSSRRGEQFF
d_gene: -
abundance: -
v_gene: TRBV7-3
j_gene: TRBJ2-1

CDR3nt: TGTGCCAGCAGTGACTCTGTGACAGGAAACATTCAGTACTTC
CDR3aa: CASSDSVTGNIQYF
d_gene: -
abundance: -
v_gene: TRBV6-4
j_gene: TRBJ2-4

CDR3nt: TGCAGTGCTAGTAGGGGGTCAGGAGGCTACACCTTC
CDR3aa: CSASRGSGGYTF
d_gene: -
abundance: -
v_gene: TRBV20-1
j_gene: TRBJ1-2

CDR3nt: TGTGCCACTGATACGGGGGGCACTGAAGCTTTCTTT
CDR3aa: CATDTGGTEAFF
d_gene: -
abundance: -
v_gene: TRBV10-3
j_gene: TRBJ1-1

CDR3nt: TGTGCCAGCAGCTTGGCTGGGGCAGGGGAACAGCCCCAGCATTTT
CDR3aa: CASSLAGAGEQPQHF
d_gene: -
abundance: few
v_gene: TRBV5-8
j_gene: TRBJ1-5

CDR3nt: TGTGCCAGCAGTTCCTCAGGGGCAGGCCAGCCCCAGCATTTT
CDR3aa: CASSSSGAGQPQHF
d_gene: -
abundance: few
v_gene: TRBV6-6
j_gene: TRBJ1-5

CDR3nt: TGCGCCAGCAGCCCGGCGCCGGGACAGGGGTTTACTGAGCAGTTCTTC
CDR3aa: CASSPAPGQGFTEQFF
d_gene: TRBD1
abundance: once
v_gene: TRBV5-1
j_gene: TRBJ2-1

CDR3nt: TGTGCCACTCATCAGGGTTCCGCATCTGGGGCCAACGTCCTGACTTTC
CDR3aa: CATHQGSASGANVLTF
d_gene: -
abundance: -
v_gene: TRBV19
j_gene: TRBJ2-6

CDR3nt: TGTGCCAGCTCACCCTTTGAGCAAGGGGGCCACGAGCAGTACTTC
CDR3aa: CASSPFEQGGHEQYF
d_gene: TRBD1
abundance: -
v_gene: TRBV18
j_gene: TRBJ2-7

CDR3nt: TGTGCCAGCAGTTCCAAAGGGGGACAGTATGCAACTAATGAAAAACTGTTTTTT
CDR3aa: CASSSKGGQYATNEKLFF
d_gene: TRBD1
abundance: -
v_gene: TRBV27
j_gene: TRBJ1-4

CDR3nt: TGCGCCAGCAGCTTGTTGGAGGGGAGCTCCTACGAGCAGTACTTC
CDR3aa: CASSLLEGSSYEQYF
d_gene: -
abundance: -
v_gene: TRBV5-1
j_gene: TRBJ2-7

CDR3nt: TGTGCCAGCAGCAGCGGGACTAGCGCCTATGGCGGGGAGCTGTTTTTT
CDR3aa: CASSSGTSAYGGELFF
d_gene: TRBD2
abundance: -
v_gene: TRBV5-4
j_gene: TRBJ2-2

CDR3nt: TGCGCCAGCAGCCCTACGGACCCGGGGACAGGGGGAGATACGCAGTATTTT
CDR3aa: CASSPTDPGTGGDTQYF
d_gene: TRBD1
abundance: few
v_gene: TRBV4-3
j_gene: TRBJ2-3

CDR3nt: TGTGCCAGCAGACGACAGGGAAACTATGGCTACACCTTC
CDR3aa: CASRRQGNYGYTF
d_gene: TRBD1
abundance: -
v_gene: TRBV7-2
j_gene: TRBJ1-2

CDR3nt: TGTGCCAGACCGGGACAGGAGTTCGCGAACACCGGGGAGCTGTTTTTT
CDR3aa: CARPGQEFANTGELFF
d_gene: TRBD1
abundance: -
v_gene: TRBV30
j_gene: TRBJ2-2

CDR3nt: TGTGCCTGGAAAGACAGGCTAGGCACTGAAGCTTTCTTT
CDR3aa: CAWKDRLGTEAFF
d_gene: -
abundance: -
v_gene: TRBV30
j_gene: TRBJ1-1

CDR3nt: TGTGCCAGCAGCCCTGGACAGCGGAACACTGAAGCTTTCTTT
CDR3aa: CASSPGQRNTEAFF
d_gene: -
abundance: -
v_gene: TRBV7-9
j_gene: TRBJ1-1

CDR3nt: TGTGCCAGTAGTATAGCGCCAGACAACAATGAGCAGTTCTTC
CDR3aa: CASSIAPDNNEQFF
d_gene: -
abundance: -
v_gene: TRBV19
j_gene: TRBJ2-1

CDR3nt: TGCAGCGCCGGGACAGGGGTCACCGGGGAGCTGTTTTTT
CDR3aa: CSAGTGVTGELFF
d_gene: TRBD1
abundance: -
v_gene: TRBV29-1
j_gene: TRBJ2-2

CDR3nt: TGTGCCAGCACCGTCGGGGGGGCGGGATCCACAGATACGCAGTATTTT
CDR3aa: CASTVGGAGSTDTQYF
d_gene: TRBD2
abundance: -
v_gene: TRBV25-1
j_gene: TRBJ2-3

CDR3nt: TGTGCCAGTAAACTACCCGGGACAGCGAACTATGGCTACACCTTC
CDR3aa: CASKLPGTANYGYTF
d_gene: TRBD1
abundance: -
v_gene: TRBV19
j_gene: TRBJ1-2

CDR3nt: TGTGCCAGCAGCTTAGCCAGGGGATTGGATGGCTACACCTTC
CDR3aa: CASSLARGLDGYTF
d_gene: -
abundance: -
v_gene: TRBV11-1
j_gene: TRBJ1-2

CDR3nt: TGTGCCAGCAGCATACCTAGCACTGAGCAGTTCTTC
CDR3aa: CASSIPSTEQFF
d_gene: -
abundance: -
v_gene: TRBV7-3
j_gene: TRBJ2-1

CDR3nt: TGTGCCAGCAGCTTGGACAGGGGCTACGAGCAGTACTTC
CDR3aa: CASSLDRGYEQYF
d_gene: TRBD1
abundance: once
v_gene: TRBV5-4
j_gene: TRBJ2-7

CDR3nt: TGTGCCAGCAGCTCCCTTCCGGGACAGGGGGCGTTCGGCTACACCTTC
CDR3aa: CASSSLPGQGAFGYTF
d_gene: TRBD1
abundance: -
v_gene: TRBV14
j_gene: TRBJ1-2

CDR3nt: TGTGCCAGCTTGTACAGGGGGAATGAAAAACTGTTTTTT
CDR3aa: CASLYRGNEKLFF
d_gene: TRBD1
abundance: -
v_gene: TRBV6-5
j_gene: TRBJ1-4

CDR3nt: TGTGCCAGTACCCCGCTAGCGGGTACTGGGGGGAATGAGCAGTTCTTC
CDR3aa: CASTPLAGTGGNEQFF
d_gene: TRBD2
abundance: few
v_gene: TRBV19
j_gene: TRBJ2-1

CDR3nt: TGTGCCAGCAGTCAAGGACTCTATACGCAGTATTTT
CDR3aa: CASSQGLYTQYF
d_gene: -
abundance: -
v_gene: TRBV12-3/TRBV12-4
j_gene: TRBJ2-3

CDR3nt: TGTGCCAGCAGGCCGACTAGCTATGAGCAGTACTTC
CDR3aa: CASRPTSYEQYF
d_gene: TRBD2
abundance: -
v_gene: TRBV2
j_gene: TRBJ2-7

CDR3nt: TGTGCCAGCAGCGTAAGCCCTGAGTCGAGCTCCTACGAGCAGTACTTC
CDR3aa: CASSVSPESSSYEQYF
d_gene: -
abundance: -
v_gene: TRBV9
j_gene: TRBJ2-7

CDR3nt: TGTGCCAGTAGTAGCGGACAGGGGGTAAGACTTCAAGAGACCCAGTACTTC
CDR3aa: CASSSGQGVRLQETQYF
d_gene: TRBD1
abundance: -
v_gene: TRBV19
j_gene: TRBJ2-5

CDR3nt: TGTGCCAGCAAATCGAACAGCCCCTACGAGCAGTACTTC
CDR3aa: CASKSNSPYEQYF
d_gene: -
abundance: -
v_gene: TRBV28
j_gene: TRBJ2-7

CDR3nt: TGTGCCAGCAGCACTTCAGGGTGGGAGCAGTACTTC
CDR3aa: CASSTSGWEQYF
d_gene: -
abundance: -
v_gene: TRBV5-4
j_gene: TRBJ2-7

CDR3nt: TGTGCCTGGACTAGCGGGAGCGGGGGCTACGAGCAGTACTTC
CDR3aa: CAWTSGSGGYEQYF
d_gene: TRBD2
abundance: -
v_gene: TRBV30
j_gene: TRBJ2-7

CDR3nt: TGTGCTAGTGGTCGGGACAGGGGGCAAGATGGCTACACCTTC
CDR3aa: CASGRDRGQDGYTF
d_gene: TRBD1
abundance: -
v_gene: TRBV12-5
j_gene: TRBJ1-2

CDR3nt: TGTGCCAGCAGCTTAGGGATGGCCGGGTTAGCCTACGAGCAGTACTTC
CDR3aa: CASSLGMAGLAYEQYF
d_gene: -
abundance: -
v_gene: TRBV7-2
j_gene: TRBJ2-7

CDR3nt: TGTGCCAGCAGCCCCGGGGACAGGGGGTACAATGAGCAGTTCTTC
CDR3aa: CASSPGDRGYNEQFF
d_gene: TRBD1
abundance: -
v_gene: TRBV3-1/TRBV3-2
j_gene: TRBJ2-1

CDR3nt: TGTGCCAGCAGCTCCGACAGGAACACTGAAGCTTTCTTT
CDR3aa: CASSSDRNTEAFF
d_gene: -
abundance: -
v_gene: TRBV7-3
j_gene: TRBJ1-1

CDR3nt: TGTGCCAGCAGTTTAGGTGGGGGCCCCTACGAGCAGTACTTC
CDR3aa: CASSLGGGPYEQYF
d_gene: -
abundance: -
v_gene: TRBV28
j_gene: TRBJ2-7

CDR3nt: TGTGCCAGCAGTTACTCGTTAGTAGCCTGGAACAATGAGCAGTTCTTC
CDR3aa: CASSYSLVAWNNEQFF
d_gene: -
abundance: -
v_gene: TRBV6-5
j_gene: TRBJ2-1

CDR3nt: TGTGCCAGCATCTATGGGGGCGGGGGAAACACCATATATTTT
CDR3aa: CASIYGGGGNTIYF
d_gene: -
abundance: -
v_gene: TRBV6-5
j_gene: TRBJ1-3

CDR3nt: TGTGCCAGCAGTTACCACGAAAGGACTACACGCCCACCACGGCAGTACTTC
CDR3aa: CASSYHERTTRPPRQYF
d_gene: -
abundance: few
v_gene: TRBV6-2/TRBV6-3
j_gene: TRBJ2-7

CDR3nt: TGTGCCAGCAGCTTAGGCGGAGGGTTCCAAGGCGAGCAGTACTTC
CDR3aa: CASSLGGGFQGEQYF
d_gene: -
abundance: -
v_gene: TRBV7-2
j_gene: TRBJ2-7

CDR3nt: TGTGCCAGCAGTGTCGGCACAGGGGGCTGGAATGAGCAGTTCTTC
CDR3aa: CASSVGTGGWNEQFF
d_gene: TRBD1
abundance: -
v_gene: TRBV6-2/TRBV6-3
j_gene: TRBJ2-1

CDR3nt: TGTGCCAGCAGCTTATCCGGGTCTATCACTGAAGCTTTCTTT
CDR3aa: CASSLSGSITEAFF
d_gene: -
abundance: once
v_gene: TRBV7-9
j_gene: TRBJ1-1

CDR3nt: TGTGCCAGCAGTGCTTGGGAGGGCTACAATGAGCAGTTCTTC
CDR3aa: CASSAWEGYNEQFF
d_gene: TRBD2
abundance: -
v_gene: TRBV6-4
j_gene: TRBJ2-1

CDR3nt: TGTGCCACCGCCAGGGGTTACTCCTACAATGAGCAGTTCTTC
CDR3aa: CATARGYSYNEQFF
d_gene: -
abundance: -
v_gene: TRBV19
j_gene: TRBJ2-1

CDR3nt: TGTGCCAGCAGCCCAAGCGGGATAGGGCAGTATTTT
CDR3aa: CASSPSGIGQYF
d_gene: TRBD2
abundance: -
v_gene: TRBV5-6
j_gene: TRBJ2-3

CDR3nt: TGTGCCAGCAGCAGGACAGGGTACGAGCAGTACTTC
CDR3aa: CASSRTGYEQYF
d_gene: TRBD1
abundance: -
v_gene: TRBV28
j_gene: TRBJ2-7

CDR3nt: TGTGCCAGTAGTATAACAGCAGGGTGGCGGGACACAGATACGCAGTATTTT
CDR3aa: CASSITAGWRDTDTQYF
d_gene: -
abundance: -
v_gene: TRBV19
j_gene: TRBJ2-3